The 28 T cell receptor beta chains presented below share a single source sample, sequenced in a study of blood T cell repertoires in COVID-19. Measured with immunoSEQ multiplex PCR; TCRdb has only the in-frame clones, and not every one. Of tens of thousands of clones detected, around 91% appear once; the ten largest clones hold around 9%. The sample taken for sequencing was peripheral blood. Every receptor here comes from a human donor in a cohort sampled during active COVID-19.

The genes are TRBV9 and TRBJ1-2; D is uncertain. The V end lost 4 bases, the J end lost 0 bases, and 10 bases lay between the germline ends. In germline, CDR1 is SGDLS, CDR2 YYNGEE. There are 14 residues in the CDR3. The CDR3 DNA follows: TGTGCCAGCAGCCCCCCAGGTTCTAACTATGGCTACACCTTC. It encodes CASSPPGSNYGYTF.

The V call is TRBV11-2, the J call TRBJ2-1, with 7 nucleotides matching TRBD1. The CDR3 consists of 19 residues. Germline-derived CDR1 and CDR2 are SGHAT and FQNNGV. V gave up 4 bases and J gave up 0 bases; unmatched junction bases: 15. In DNA form, the CDR3 reads TGTGCCAGCAGCTGGAGAGATTGGGGACAGCAACTCTCCTACAATGAGCAGTTCTTC. Encoded protein: CASSWRDWGQQLSYNEQFF.

The chain has TRBV6-5 and TRBJ1-5; 10 bases align to TRBD1. This CDR3 comprises 15 residues. V trimming: 6 bases; J trimming: 6 bases; junction bases outside the gene matches: 8. Germline CDR1 and CDR2: MNHEY and SVGAGI. The CDR3 nucleotides read TGTGCCAGCAGCCAAGGACAGGGGGTTAGTCAGCCCCAGCATTTT. Translation gives CASSQGQGVSQPQHF.

This chain joins TRBV7-2 and TRBJ2-3, with 11 bases matching TRBD2. This CDR3 spans 20 amino acids. CDR1 and CDR2 from the germline V gene are SGHTA and FQGNSA. The V segment lost 0 bases and the J segment 3 bases; nucleotides outside the gene matches: 14. The CDR3 is CASSLARLAGGLSRTDTQYF. The CDR3 DNA reads TGTGCCAGCAGCTTAGCTAGGCTAGCGGGGGGTTTATCGAGGACAGATACGCAGTATTTT. Full variable domain (remainder filled in from reference TRBV7-2 and TRBJ2-3): GAGVSQSPSNKVTEKGKDVELRCDPISGHTALYWYRQSLGQGLEFLIYFQGNSAPDKSGLPSDRFSAERTGGSVSTLTIQRTQQEDSAVYLCASSLARLAGGLSRTDTQYFGPGTRLTVL.

The chain couples TRBV4-2 to TRBJ1-6, with 11 bases that match TRBD1. The J segment lost 9 bases and the V segment lost 4 bases, leaving 8 bases of the junction unmatched. Looked up from germline, CDR1 is LGHNA and CDR2 is YNFKEQ. The CDR3 extends over 16 amino acids. The CDR3 DNA reads as TGTGCCAGCAGCCTCGATGAGGGGACAGGGGGTTCACCCCTCCACTTT. This codes for CASSLDEGTGGSPLHF.

This chain joins TRBV20-1 and TRBJ1-1; D is undetermined. The CDR3 is 11 residues long. With 8 bases removed from V and 0 bases from J, the gap between germline ends came to 7 bases. The germline V gene has CDR1 DFQATT and CDR2 SNEGSKA (reference sequence). The CDR3 protein is CSPSVNTEAFF. The CDR3, as DNA: TGCAGTCCATCAGTGAACACTGAAGCTTTCTTT.

V gene TRBV4-2 combines with J gene TRBJ1-1; 8 bases fit TRBD1. J lost 6 bases, V lost 4 bases, and 4 bases had no gene match. The CDR3 has 13 residues. The germline CDR1 and CDR2 sequences are LGHNA and YNFKEQ. DNA of the CDR3: TGTGCCAGCAGCCGGACAGGGATATCTGAAGCTTTCTTT. Translating gives CASSRTGISEAFF.

The chain couples TRBV4-1 to TRBJ1-4; D gene uncertain. The CDR3 sequence is 16 residues long. V was cut by 6 bases and J by 2 bases, with 16 bases left in between. Germline loops: CDR1 MGHRA, CDR2 YSYEKL. The CDR3 here is CASRVWGGRTNEKLFF. The CDR3 nucleotides read TGCGCCAGCAGGGTTTGGGGAGGGAGGACTAATGAAAAACTGTTTTTT.

The V and J genes are TRBV7-9 and TRBJ1-1, with D perhaps TRBD1 (5 bases). V lost 7 bases and J lost 7, with 10 bases in between. This CDR3 comprises 11 residues. In germline, CDR1 is SEHNR, CDR2 FQNEAQ (reference sequence). CDR3 nucleotide sequence: TGTGCCAGCACCCCCGGGGGTGAAGCTTTCTTT. Protein: CASTPGGEAFF.

The genes are TRBV6-6 and TRBJ1-3; 7 bases are shared with TRBD1. This CDR3 comprises 13 residues. V gave up 7 bases and J gave up 2 bases; unmatched junction bases: 2. Germline V gene lookup returns CDR1 MNHNY and CDR2 SVGAGI (reference sequence). In DNA form, the CDR3 reads TGTGCCAGCACGACAGGGACTGGAAACACCATATATTTT. It yields the protein CASTTGTGNTIYF.

This clone occurred once. The chain has TRBV15 and TRBJ1-2; D not resolved. Germline V CDR1 and CDR2: LNHNV, YYDKDF (reference sequence). The CDR3 loop spans 14 amino acids. Trimming removed 4 bases at V and 8 bases at J, with 17 bases between. The CDR3 here is CATSMGVEGHGYTF. The CDR3 nucleotides are TGTGCCACCAGCATGGGAGTTGAGGGCCACGGCTACACCTTC.

V is TRBV19 and J is TRBJ1-2, with a possible D match to TRBD1 (5 bases). CDR1 LNHDA and CDR2 SQIVND come from the germline V gene (reference sequence). The CDR3 length is 15 residues. Trimming stripped 5 bases from V and 2 bases from J, with 15 bases between. The chain's CDR3 is CASSPDPGGNYGYTF. The CDR3 coding sequence is TGTGCCAGTAGTCCAGATCCGGGGGGAAACTATGGCTACACCTTC.

The chain couples TRBV29-1 to TRBJ2-7; 12 nucleotides match TRBD2. The CDR3 length is 13 residues. CDR1 is SQVTM, CDR2 ANQGSEA, per germline. V lost 4 bases, J lost 5 bases, and 3 bases stayed unmatched. The CDR3 DNA follows: TGCAGCGTTGGTCTAGCGGGGGGGGACGAGCAGTACTTC. Its translation: CSVGLAGGDEQYF.

The chain couples TRBV9 to TRBJ1-4; TRBD1 matches 9 bases. The CDR3 is 16 amino acids. Germline-derived CDR1 and CDR2 are SGDLS and YYNGEE. V shed 0 bases and J 6 bases; nucleotides not matched to a gene: 6. The CDR3 loop is CASSVGGTGRDEKLFF. The DNA of the CDR3 is TGTGCCAGCAGCGTAGGAGGGACAGGGCGAGATGAAAAACTGTTTTTT. Drawing the rest from reference TRBV9 and TRBJ1-4, the complete variable domain is DSGVTQTPKHLITATGQRVTLRCSPRSGDLSVYWYQQSLDQGLQFLIQYYNGEERAKGNILERFSAQQFPDLHSELNLSSLELGDSALYFCASSVGGTGRDEKLFFGSGTQLSVL.

The chain carries TRBV4-3 and TRBJ1-1, with TRBD1 as a possible D gene (5 bases). Germline CDR1 is LGHNA and CDR2 is YSLEER. CDR3 size: 17 residues. Trimming cost V 0 bases and J 4 bases, with 18 bases left between them. The CDR3 sequence is CASSQDWGGGAGTEAFF. DNA of the CDR3: TGCGCCAGCAGCCAAGATTGGGGGGGTGGGGCCGGCACTGAAGCTTTCTTT.

This sequence joins TRBV5-6 and TRBJ2-7; 7 nucleotides align to TRBD2. Germline loops: CDR1 SGHDT, CDR2 YYEEEE. Trimming took 6 bases from V and 8 from J; bases not matched to a gene: 14. This CDR3 spans 14 amino acids. CDR3 DNA sequence: TGTGCCAGCACCCCCTCCTCGGGGGGAAAAAAGCAGTACTTC. As protein: CASTPSSGGKKQYF.

The chain employs TRBV6-1 and TRBJ2-7, with D possibly matching TRBD1 (5 bases). Trimming removed 3 bases from V and 0 bases from J, with 12 bases in between. The CDR3 runs to 15 residues. Germline CDR1 MNHNS, CDR2 SASEGT. In nucleotides, the CDR3 is TGTGCCAGCAGTGAGGGGCAGGCGAGCTCCTACGAGCAGTACTTC. Its translation is CASSEGQASSYEQYF.

The rearrangement joins TRBV3-1 (or the pseudogene TRBV3-2) to TRBJ1-2, with 8 bases that match TRBD1. Looked up from germline, CDR1 is LGHDT and CDR2 is YNNKEL (reference sequence). With V trimmed by 6 bases and J by 3 bases, 18 bases remained unmatched. The CDR3 is made up of 18 amino acids. The CDR3 nucleotides are TGTGCCAGCAGTCGCAACCTGCGAGGACAGGGAGGGCACTATGGCTACACCTTC. The encoded protein is CASSRNLRGQGGHYGYTF.

This clone has just one count. An end of the junction differs from the germline gene, which may be a read error. This chain connects TRBV4-2 to TRBJ2-1; D not certain. The CDR3 spans 15 residues. Germline CDR1 LGHNA, CDR2 YNFKEQ. CDR3 DNA: TGTACCAGCAGCCAAGTACTATCATCCTACAATGAGCAGTTCTTC. Encoded protein: CTSSQVLSSYNEQFF.

Comment on this clone: Within the sample, other DNA sequences also encode this same CDR3. The chain has TRBV19 and TRBJ2-7; 9 positions match TRBD1. Trimming removed 5 bases from V and 1 base from J; junction bases left unmatched: 3. Germline CDR1 reads LNHDA; CDR2 reads SQIVND (reference sequence). The CDR3 spans 14 residues. DNA for the CDR3: TGTGCCAGTAGTCCGGGGACAGGGTCCTACGAGCAGTACTTC. Translating gives CASSPGTGSYEQYF.

V and J are TRBV5-5 and TRBJ1-6, with 8 bases lining up with TRBD1. Germline trimming cut 3 bases from V and 7 bases from J; bases unmatched to any gene: 3. Germline loops: CDR1 SGHKS, CDR2 YYEKEE (reference sequence). The CDR3 is made up of 14 amino acids. CDR3 in amino acids: CASSSTGGNSPLHF. The CDR3 region has the DNA TGTGCCAGCAGCTCAACAGGGGGGAATTCACCCCTCCACTTT.

V usage is TRBV11-2 and J usage is TRBJ2-7, with D tentatively TRBD1 (6 bases). Trimming took off 5 bases at V and 0 bases at J, with 20 bases between the two ends. Germline V gives CDR1 SGHAT, CDR2 FQNNGV. This CDR3 contains 17 residues. CDR3 amino acids: CASSATPTGADSYEQYF. CDR3 nucleotides: TGTGCCAGCAGCGCTACCCCGACAGGAGCAGACTCCTACGAGCAGTACTTC.

DNA for the CDR3: TGTGCCGCTTTAACAGGGTCGCTCGCTTTCTTT. Translating it yields CAALTGSLAFF. V usage is TRBV27 and J usage is TRBJ1-1; D might be TRBD1 (6 bases). CDR1 is MNHEY and CDR2 is SMNVEV in the germline V gene (reference sequence). V lost 11 bases, J lost 11 bases, and 18 bases lay in between. The CDR3 runs 11 residues.

V is TRBV19 and J is TRBJ1-4, with a weak D call TRBD1 (5 bases). Germline V gene data show CDR1 as LNHDA and CDR2 as SQIVND (reference sequence). V lost 6 bases, J lost 5 bases, and 19 bases lay in between. The CDR3 is 16 residues long. In DNA form, the CDR3 reads TGTGCCAGTAGCTTTCTTCCGGGACTGGGGAATGAAAAACTGTTTTTT. Translating it yields CASSFLPGLGNEKLFF.

In this sample, this clone turned up once. The chain links TRBV11-2 to TRBJ2-1; TRBD2 aligns across 11 bases. V lost 5 bases, J lost 7 bases, and 7 bases stayed unmatched. The germline V gene encodes CDR1 SGHAT and CDR2 FQNNGV. The CDR3 is 15 amino acids. DNA for the CDR3: TGTGCCAGCAGCAAGACTAGCGGGGCCCAAAATGAGCAGTTCTTC. Encoded protein: CASSKTSGAQNEQFF.

V and J are TRBV6-5 and TRBJ2-7, with D possibly matching TRBD1 (6 bases). V was cut by 6 bases and J by 4 bases, with 19 bases left in between. This CDR3 has 15 residues. Germline V gene data show CDR1 as MNHEY and CDR2 as SVGAGI. DNA of the CDR3: TGTGCCAGCAGCCCCGTTTCCGGGACACGGTACGAGCAGTACTTC. Protein: CASSPVSGTRYEQYF.

The J gene is TRBJ1-1, the V gene TRBV7-7; a possible D gene is TRBD1 (6 bases). V lost 5 bases, J lost 2 bases, and 33 bases lay in between. The CDR3 is 21 residues long. Germline CDR1 and CDR2: SSHAT and FNYEAQ (reference sequence). CDR3 sequence reads: CASSLNREFRGTSPNNTEAFF. Written as DNA, the CDR3 is TGTGCCAGCAGCCTTAACAGGGAGTTTCGGGGGACTAGCCCTAACAACACTGAAGCTTTCTTT.

J is TRBJ2-7 and V is TRBV27; 11 positions match TRBD1. Germline values: CDR1 MNHEY, CDR2 SMNVEV (reference sequence). The CDR3 is 14 residues long. V was pared by 2 bases and J by 6 bases, with 3 bases of the junction left unmatched. The CDR3 loop is CASSLGTGGTEQYF. CDR3 in DNA: TGTGCCAGCAGTTTAGGGACAGGGGGTACCGAGCAGTACTTC.